This TCR beta chain emerged from a study of blood T cells in healthy people across ages. V shed 3 bases, J shed 2 bases, and the junction held 15 bases outside the gene matches. From germline, CDR1 is SGHTA and CDR2 FQGNSA. The CDR3 has 18 residues. This clonotype appeared a few times. For the second PCR, which ran for roughly 7 to 11 cycles, a sample-barcoded 5' primer and a J-beta primer mix were used. TCRdb called the 5' RACE reads again in MiXCR, with one record for every CDR3 protein. In the table there are 650,000 to 1,000,000 distinct CDR3 sequences, under 40% of which are singletons. The chain has TRBV7-2 and TRBJ1-2; 7 bases align to TRBD1. The receptor's source is a man between 18 and 35 years old in good health. Sequenced sample: blood. The CDR3 sequence: CASSFRLSEDRMNYGYTF. CDR3 DNA sequence: TGTGCCAGCAGCTTTCGCCTTAGCGAGGACAGGATGAACTATGGCTACACCTTC.